The 16 T cell receptor beta chains presented below share a single source sample, sequenced in a study of T cells in women clearing cervical HPV infection. Repertoires were generated with immunoSEQ multiplex PCR, while TCRdb's copy carries only in-frame clones and drops some. The ten top clones account for around 10%, within a sample of about 26,000 clones. The specimen was blood buffy coat. Receptor source: a woman between 18 and 75 years old with a cervical HPV16 infection that either progressed to CIN3+ or cleared (not recorded which).

As concerns this clone: The read comes to an end 3 residues before the CDR3 does, leaving the germline J gene to fill in the end. The V gene is TRBV7-2, the J gene TRBJ2-7; possible D gene TRBD1, 6 bases. The ends were cut back, 0 bases at V and 2 bases at J, with 17 bases in the middle. Germline-derived CDR1 and CDR2 are SGHTA and FQGNSA. The CDR3 length is 17 residues. CDR3 DNA (partial): TGTGCCAGCAGCTTAGCGAGAAAACAGGGCCTCCCCTACGAG. Translated: CASSLARKQGLPYE. The CDR3 in its entirety is CASSLARKQGLPYEQYF.

With respect to this clone: The CDR3 end falls 3 residues outside the read, so it is completed with the germline J gene. V usage is TRBV7-3 and J usage is TRBJ2-4; the D gene is possibly TRBD1 (5 bases). The CDR3 covers 16 residues. Deletions cut 0 bases from V and 6 bases from J, with 15 bases between. The germline gives CDR1 SGHTA, CDR2 FQGTGA. CDR3 residues: CASSLTGHLTGNIQYF. The covered CDR3 bases are TGTGCCAGCAGCTTAACAGGACACCTCACGGGAAACATT.

Worth noting for this clone: The sequence runs out 3 residues before the end of the CDR3; the remainder is reconstructed from the germline J gene. The rearrangement joins TRBV2 to TRBJ1-5; 9 positions agree with TRBD1. Germline values: CDR1 SNHLY, CDR2 FYNNEI. The CDR3 runs to 14 residues. J lost 5 bases, V lost 7 bases, and 6 bases had no gene match. This CDR3 reads CASNIGQGHQPQHF. The CDR3 bases that were read are TGTGCCAGCAATATCGGACAGGGGCATCAGCCC.

With respect to this clone: Coverage ceases 3 residues before the CDR3 finishes, and the germline J gene fills in the end. The chain joins TRBV19 to TRBJ2-7; weak D call: TRBD2 (5 bases). Trimming removed 1 base at V and 2 bases at J, with 12 bases between. Per the germline V gene, CDR1 is LNHDA and CDR2 is SQIVND (reference sequence). The CDR3 contains 15 residues. This chain's CDR3 is CASSIVEGSAYEQYF. The covered CDR3 bases are TGTGCCAGTAGTATAGTAGAGGGTAGCGCCTACGAG. Full variable domain (missing parts from reference TRBV19 and TRBJ2-7): DGGITQSPKYLFRKEGQNVTLSCEQNLNHDAMYWYRQDPGQGLRLIYYSQIVNDFQKGDIAEGYSVSREKKESFPLTVTSAQKNPTAFYLCASSIVEGSAYEQYFGPGTRLTVT.

Details on this clone: The missing CDR3 end, 3 residues past where the read stops, is filled in from the germline J gene. The rearrangement links TRBV19 to TRBJ2-3; 9 nucleotides match TRBD1. The junction had 8 bases not matched to a gene; V was cut back by 1 base and J by 3 bases. Per the germline V gene, CDR1 is LNHDA and CDR2 is SQIVND (reference sequence). The CDR3 is made up of 17 amino acids. CDR3 DNA (partial): TGTGCCAGTAGTATAGGGGGACAGGGCTTGGGAACAGATACG. It specifies CASSIGGQGLGTDT. The whole CDR3 reads CASSIGGQGLGTDTQYF.

As to this clone: From the germline J gene comes the end of the CDR3, since the read stops 3 residues before it. This chain links TRBV7-9 with TRBJ2-7; D uncertain. Germline values: CDR1 SEHNR, CDR2 FQNEAQ (reference sequence). Trimming left V 1 base short and J 2 bases short, with 9 bases between. The CDR3 covers 14 residues. CDR3 loop: CASSLGSQTYEQYF. CDR3 bases read: TGTGCCAGCAGCTTAGGATCACAAACCTACGAG.

Comment on this clone: The CDR3 extends 3 residues past the end of the read, so its final part is completed from the germline J gene. The rearrangement links TRBV18 to TRBJ2-2; 12 positions match TRBD2. The CDR3 has 17 residues. Looked up from germline, CDR1 is KGHSH and CDR2 is LQKENI. V trimming: 6 bases; J trimming: 7 bases; junction bases outside the gene matches: 12. The CDR3 loop is CASSGTSGQFRDGELFF. CDR3 bases read: TGTGCCAGCTCCGGGACTAGCGGGCAATTCAGGGACGGGGAG.

The CDR3 DNA, read in part, is TGTGCCAGTAGTCAGGGAACTAGCAATCAGCCG. Protein sequence: CASSQGTSNQP. The whole CDR3 protein reads CASSQGTSNQPQYF. The chain carries TRBV19 and TRBJ2-3, with D perhaps TRBD2 (6 bases). The read ends 3 residues early relative to the CDR3; the germline J gene fills the gap. Germline-derived CDR1 and CDR2 are LNHDA and SQIVND (reference sequence). This CDR3 is 14 amino acids long.

Of note for this clone: The CDR3 end falls 3 residues outside the read, so it is completed with the germline J gene. The rearrangement uses TRBV19 and TRBJ1-5, with 8 bases lining up with TRBD1. J gave up 4 bases and V 4 bases, and 6 bases lay outside the gene matches. The CDR3 runs 15 residues. In germline, CDR1 is LNHDA, CDR2 SQIVND (reference sequence). The CDR3 DNA, read in part, is TGTGCCAGTAGTAATGGACAGGGCACAAATCAGCCC. Its translation: CASSNGQGTNQP. From start to end, the CDR3 is CASSNGQGTNQPQHF.

About this clone: The CDR3 goes on 3 residues after the read ends, and that part is filled in from the germline J gene. This sequence joins TRBV2 and TRBJ1-1, with TRBD1 identical over 8 bases. There are 14 residues in the CDR3. The junction had 3 bases not matched to a gene; V was cut back by 5 bases and J by 1 base. The germline gives CDR1 SNHLY, CDR2 FYNNEI. The DNA read from the CDR3 is TGTGCCAGCAGTTTCGGACAGGGGAACACTGAA. Protein: CASSFGQGNTE. The full CDR3 protein is CASSFGQGNTEAFF.

As for this clone: The observed sequence ends 3 residues before the CDR3 terminus, with the missing tail filled in from the germline J gene. This rearrangement joins TRBV29-1 to TRBJ2-3; 10 nucleotides align to TRBD2. The CDR3 contains 14 residues. Germline CDR1 is SQVTM and CDR2 is ANQGSEA. V trimming: 2 bases; J trimming: 4 bases; junction bases outside the gene matches: 3. This CDR3 is CSVELAGVADTQYF. Partial CDR3 DNA: TGCAGCGTTGAACTAGCGGGAGTGGCAGATACG.

As for this clone: The sequence runs out 3 residues before the end of the CDR3; the remainder is reconstructed from the germline J gene. V gene TRBV5-1 combines with J gene TRBJ2-7; possibly TRBD2 for D (8 bases). This CDR3 spans 15 amino acids. From germline, CDR1 is SGHRS and CDR2 YFSETQ. Trimming removed 6 bases at V and 1 base at J, with 17 bases between. The sequenced CDR3 bases are TGCGCCAGCACCCCGGGGGGGACAGAGTCCTACGAG. It specifies CASTPGGTESYE. The whole CDR3 sequence reads CASTPGGTESYEQYF.

Worth noting for this clone: The read stops 3 residues short of the end of the CDR3; the missing end is completed from the germline J gene. The chain employs TRBV20-1 and TRBJ1-1; 7 nucleotides agree with TRBD1. The CDR3 consists of 17 residues. J gave up 1 base and V 3 bases, and 14 bases lay outside the gene matches. Germline V gene data show CDR1 as DFQATT and CDR2 as SNEGSKA (reference sequence). CDR3 in amino acids: CSASFQGEANSNTEAFF. The CDR3 DNA, read in part, is TGCAGTGCTAGCTTCCAGGGGGAGGCAAACTCGAACACTGAA.

A word on this clone: The observed sequence ends 3 residues before the CDR3 terminus, with the missing tail filled in from the germline J gene. The V call is TRBV28, the J call TRBJ2-7; tentatively, D is TRBD2 (6 bases). The V gene's germline CDR1 is MDHEN and CDR2 SYDVKM. Trimming pared 3 bases from V and 0 bases from J, leaving 15 bases between. CDR3 length equals 16 residues. The CDR3 sequence is CASSLVDYNPSYEQYF. The part of the CDR3 DNA that was read is TGTGCCAGCAGTTTGGTGGACTACAACCCCTCCTACGAG.

Note on this clone: The sequence runs out 3 residues before the end of the CDR3; the remainder is reconstructed from the germline J gene. The sample carries other DNA sequences with the same CDR3. V and J are TRBV18 and TRBJ2-5; 10 nucleotides match TRBD2. Germline V gene data show CDR1 as KGHSH and CDR2 as LQKENI. V lost 6 bases and J lost 5; bases outside the gene matches: 9. This CDR3 has 15 residues. The CDR3 region is CASSLLAGEWETQYF. The part of the CDR3 DNA that was read is TGTGCCAGCTCGCTCCTAGCGGGAGAGTGGGAGACC.

As for this clone: One junction end does not reproduce the germline sequence, and a read error may be involved. Coverage ceases 3 residues before the CDR3 finishes, and the germline J gene fills in the end. This rearrangement joins TRBV4-2 to TRBJ2-5, with TRBD2 as a possible D gene (7 bases). CDR1 is LGHNA, CDR2 YNFKEQ, per germline. CDR3 length equals 15 residues. The sequenced CDR3 bases are TGCGCCAGCAGCCCTCGGGGGGCCCCAGAGGAGACC. Protein sequence: CASSPRGAPEET. The whole CDR3 protein reads CASSPRGAPEETQYF.